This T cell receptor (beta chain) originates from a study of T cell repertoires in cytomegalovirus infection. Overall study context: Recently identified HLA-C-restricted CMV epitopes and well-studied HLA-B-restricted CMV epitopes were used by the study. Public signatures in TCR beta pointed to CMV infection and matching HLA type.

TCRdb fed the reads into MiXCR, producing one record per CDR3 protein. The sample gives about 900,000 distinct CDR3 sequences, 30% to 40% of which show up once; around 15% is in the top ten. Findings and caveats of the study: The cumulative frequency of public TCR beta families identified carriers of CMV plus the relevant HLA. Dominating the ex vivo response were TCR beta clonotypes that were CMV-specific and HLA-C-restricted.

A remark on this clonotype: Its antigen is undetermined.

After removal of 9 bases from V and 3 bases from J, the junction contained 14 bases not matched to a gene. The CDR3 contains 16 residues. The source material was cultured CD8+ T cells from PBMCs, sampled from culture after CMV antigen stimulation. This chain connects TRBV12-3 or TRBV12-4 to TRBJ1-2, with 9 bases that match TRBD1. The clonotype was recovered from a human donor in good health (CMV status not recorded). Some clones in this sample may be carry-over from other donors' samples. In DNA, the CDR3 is TGTGCCAGGAGCCCTACCGGGACAGGGAGCGACTATGGCTACACCTTC. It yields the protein CARSPTGTGSDYGYTF.